This T cell receptor delta chain was found in a study of γδ T cells in repeated Plasmodium falciparum infection. TCRdb re-identified clones in the multiplex PCR reads via CATT. Altogether around 82,000 delta-chain clones are present, more than 1.4% being singletons, with the ten largest covering under 9.5%. This CDR3 has 19 residues. The trim removed 5 bases at V and 0 bases at J, leaving 12 bases unmatched. CDR1 is GEAIGNYY and CDR2 is EKD in the germline V gene. Vgamma9/Vdelta2+ and Vdelta2-negative gammadelta T cells were flow-sorted from PBMC for bulk sequencing. Study findings and constraints: Malian children's Vdelta2-negative repertoires appeared more expanded and less diverse than Australians'.

This clone has a handful of counts. Its antigen is currently unknown. Sequenced input: gamma-delta T cells from blood. The gene calls are TRDV2 and TRDJ3; the match to TRDD3 covers 7 bases. This clonotype originated in a pool of human donors (malaria-infected and uninfected, not separated). CDR3 residues: CACVSLGAASSWDTRQMFF. The CDR3 DNA reads TGTGCCTGTGTAAGCCTGGGGGCCGCGAGCTCCTGGGACACCCGACAGATGTTTTTC.